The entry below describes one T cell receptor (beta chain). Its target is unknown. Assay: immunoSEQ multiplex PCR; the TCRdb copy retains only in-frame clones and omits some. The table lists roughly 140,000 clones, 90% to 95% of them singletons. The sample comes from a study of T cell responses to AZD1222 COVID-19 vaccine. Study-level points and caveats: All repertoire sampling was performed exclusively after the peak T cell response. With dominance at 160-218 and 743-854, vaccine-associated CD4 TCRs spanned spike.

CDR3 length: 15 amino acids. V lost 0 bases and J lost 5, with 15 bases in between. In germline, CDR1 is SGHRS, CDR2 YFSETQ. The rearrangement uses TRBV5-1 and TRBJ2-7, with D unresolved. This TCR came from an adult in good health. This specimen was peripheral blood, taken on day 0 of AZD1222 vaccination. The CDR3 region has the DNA TGCGCCAGCAGCTTGGGTTCGCTACTTCTCAACGAGCAGTACTTC. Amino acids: CASSLGSLLLNEQYF.